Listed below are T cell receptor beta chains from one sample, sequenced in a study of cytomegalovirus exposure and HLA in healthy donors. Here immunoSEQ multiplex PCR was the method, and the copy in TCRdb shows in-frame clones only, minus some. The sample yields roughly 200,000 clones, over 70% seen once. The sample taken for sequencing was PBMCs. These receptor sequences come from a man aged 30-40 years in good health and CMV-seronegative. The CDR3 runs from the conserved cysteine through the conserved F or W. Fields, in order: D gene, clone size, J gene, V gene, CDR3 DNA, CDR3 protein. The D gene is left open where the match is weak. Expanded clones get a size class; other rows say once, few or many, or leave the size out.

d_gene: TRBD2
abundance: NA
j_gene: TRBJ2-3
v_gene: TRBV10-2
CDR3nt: TGCGCCAGCAGCGGGACTAGCGGGAGGGATACGCAGTATTTT
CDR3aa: CASSGTSGRDTQYF

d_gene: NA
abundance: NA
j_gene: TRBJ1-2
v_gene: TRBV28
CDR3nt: TGTGCCAGCAGTTTCGGAGGGAACTATGGCTACACCTTC
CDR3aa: CASSFGGNYGYTF

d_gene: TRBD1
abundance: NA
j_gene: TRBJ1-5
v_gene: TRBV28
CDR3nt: TGTGCCTCCTGCGGACAGGGGGGCGTCCATAGCAATCAGCCCCAGCATTTT
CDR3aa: CASCGQGGVHSNQPQHF

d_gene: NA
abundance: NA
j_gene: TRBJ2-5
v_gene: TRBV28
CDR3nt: TGTGCCAGCGCGGCAGGGTTACAAGAGACCCAGTACTTC
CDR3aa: CASAAGLQETQYF

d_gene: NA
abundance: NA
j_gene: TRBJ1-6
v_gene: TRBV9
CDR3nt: TGTGCCAGCAGCCCCCAAAGGGGAGGGGACAACTCACCCCTCCACTTT
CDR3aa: CASSPQRGGDNSPLHF

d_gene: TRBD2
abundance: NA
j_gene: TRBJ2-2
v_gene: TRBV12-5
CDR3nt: TGTGCTAGTGGTTCGACTAGCGGGGCAACCGGGGAGCTGTTTTTT
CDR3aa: CASGSTSGATGELFF

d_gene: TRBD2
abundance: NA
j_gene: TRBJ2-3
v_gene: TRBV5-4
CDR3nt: TGTGCCAGTCTCGAGCGGGAGGCCAACACAGATACGCAGTATTTT
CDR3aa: CASLEREANTDTQYF

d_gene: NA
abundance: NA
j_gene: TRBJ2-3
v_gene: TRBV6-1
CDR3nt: TGTGCCATACTACTGTCGGGAATCTTCGCAGATACGCAGTATTTT
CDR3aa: CAILLSGIFADTQYF

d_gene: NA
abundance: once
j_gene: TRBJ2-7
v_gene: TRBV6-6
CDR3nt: TGTGCCAGCAGTTCCACCGATCAGGGGTACGAGCAGTACTTC
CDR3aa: CASSSTDQGYEQYF

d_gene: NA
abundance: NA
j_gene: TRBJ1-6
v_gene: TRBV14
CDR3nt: TGTGCCAGCAGCCAAGAGACGAGGGCATCACCCCTCCACTTT
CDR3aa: CASSQETRASPLHF

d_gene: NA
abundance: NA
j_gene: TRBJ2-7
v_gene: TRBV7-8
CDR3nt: TGTGCCAGCAGCGTGGACTGGACCTACGAGCAGTACTTC
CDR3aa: CASSVDWTYEQYF

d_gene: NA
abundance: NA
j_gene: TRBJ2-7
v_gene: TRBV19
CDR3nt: TGTGCCAGTAGCCCAGAGGGCGATAGCCACGAGCAGTACTTC
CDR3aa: CASSPEGDSHEQYF

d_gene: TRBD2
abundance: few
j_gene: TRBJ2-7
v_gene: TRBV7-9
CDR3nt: TGTTCCAGCAGCTTACCGACTAGCGGGAGGAGCTCCTACGAGCAGTACTTC
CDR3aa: CSSSLPTSGRSSYEQYF

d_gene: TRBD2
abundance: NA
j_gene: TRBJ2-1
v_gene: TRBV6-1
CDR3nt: TGTGCCAGCAGTCGACGGGAAGCGGGGGGTCTAGACCAGTTCTTC
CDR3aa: CASSRREAGGLDQFF

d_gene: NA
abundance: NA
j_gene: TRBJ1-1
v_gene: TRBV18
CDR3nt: TGTGCCAGCTCCTCAGGGGTGAACACTGAAGCTTTCTTT
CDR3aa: CASSSGVNTEAFF

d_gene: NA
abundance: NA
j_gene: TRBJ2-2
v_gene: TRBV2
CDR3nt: TGTGCCAGCACCCGGGAGAATGTTGCCGGGGAGCTGTTTTTT
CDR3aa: CASTRENVAGELFF

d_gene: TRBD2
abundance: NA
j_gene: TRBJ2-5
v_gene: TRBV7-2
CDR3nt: TGTGCCAGCAGCTTCTCTAGCGGGGGGTCAGAGACCCAGTACTTC
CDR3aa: CASSFSSGGSETQYF

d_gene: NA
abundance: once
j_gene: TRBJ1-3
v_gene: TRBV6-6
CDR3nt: TGTGCCAGCAGTAGAGACGGGACATTTACTGGAAACACCATATATTTT
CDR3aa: CASSRDGTFTGNTIYF

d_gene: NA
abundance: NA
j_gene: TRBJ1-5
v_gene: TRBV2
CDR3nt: TGTGCCAGCAGTGTAGATGTAGGAGACAATCAGCCCCAGCATTTT
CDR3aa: CASSVDVGDNQPQHF

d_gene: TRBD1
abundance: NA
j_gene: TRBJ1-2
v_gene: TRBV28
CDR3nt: TGTGCCAGCAGTTTAACAGGGGGGACAAATAACTATGGCTACACCTTC
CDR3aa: CASSLTGGTNNYGYTF

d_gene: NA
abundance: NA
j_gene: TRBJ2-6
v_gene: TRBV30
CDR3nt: TGTGCCTGGAGAGGGGGTTCACCTCTCTCCCCAACTACCCGCTCTGGGGCCAACGGCCTGACTTTC
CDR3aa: CAWRGGSPLSPTTRSGANGLTF

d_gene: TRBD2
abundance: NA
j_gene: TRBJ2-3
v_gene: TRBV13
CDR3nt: TGTGCCACTCGACCCGGCAGCGGGAGTGTGTCAGACACAGATACGCAGTATTTT
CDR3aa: CATRPGSGSVSDTDTQYF

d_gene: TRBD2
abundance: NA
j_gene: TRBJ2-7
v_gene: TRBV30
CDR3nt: TGTGCCTGGGATACAGCGGGGACCTCCTACGAGCAGTACTTC
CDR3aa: CAWDTAGTSYEQYF

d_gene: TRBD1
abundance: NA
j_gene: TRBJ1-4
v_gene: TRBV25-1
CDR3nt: TGTGCCAGCAGTGACCGGGGACAGGGTGTAAATGAAAAACTGTTTTTT
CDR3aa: CASSDRGQGVNEKLFF

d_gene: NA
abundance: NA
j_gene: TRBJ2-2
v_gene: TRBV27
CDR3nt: TGTGCCAGCACCACCCTAGCGCACTTCACCGGGGAGCTGTTTTTT
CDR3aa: CASTTLAHFTGELFF

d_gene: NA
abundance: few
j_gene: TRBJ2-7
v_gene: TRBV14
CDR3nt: TGTGCCAGCAGCCAATGGCAGGGGTCCTACGAGCAGTACTTC
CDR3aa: CASSQWQGSYEQYF

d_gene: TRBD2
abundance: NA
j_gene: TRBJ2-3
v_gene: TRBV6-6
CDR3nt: TGTGCCAGCATCCCGGGGGGGCGGGCAGATACGCAGTATTTT
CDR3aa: CASIPGGRADTQYF

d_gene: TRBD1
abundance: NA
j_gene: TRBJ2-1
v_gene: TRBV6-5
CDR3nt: TGTGCCAGCAGCCTGGGACAGGGATTAGCGAATGAGCAGTTCTTC
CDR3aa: CASSLGQGLANEQFF

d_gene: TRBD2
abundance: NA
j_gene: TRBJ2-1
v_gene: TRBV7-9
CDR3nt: TGTGCCAGCAGCTCCTATAGCGGGAGGGCTCCCAATGAGCAGTTCTTC
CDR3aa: CASSSYSGRAPNEQFF

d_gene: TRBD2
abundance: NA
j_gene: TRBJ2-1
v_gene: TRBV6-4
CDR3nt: TGTGCCAGCAGTGACAAACGTACTAGCGGGACTCTCAATGAGCAGTTCTTC
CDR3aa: CASSDKRTSGTLNEQFF

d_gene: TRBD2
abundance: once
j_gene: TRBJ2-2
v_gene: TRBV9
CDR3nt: TGTGCCAGCAGCGTAAGGAGCGGGGCCGGGGAGCTGTTTTTT
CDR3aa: CASSVRSGAGELFF

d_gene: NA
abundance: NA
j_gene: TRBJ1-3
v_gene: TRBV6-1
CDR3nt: TGTGCCAGCAGTGATGAGCGGACGCCGGACGGTGGAAACACCATATATTTT
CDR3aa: CASSDERTPDGGNTIYF

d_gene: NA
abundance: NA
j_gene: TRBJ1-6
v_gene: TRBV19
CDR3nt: TGTGCCAGTAGTATAGGGGGCATCCCCCTCCACTTT
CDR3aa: CASSIGGIPLHF

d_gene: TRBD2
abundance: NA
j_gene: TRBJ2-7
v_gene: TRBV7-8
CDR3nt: TGTGCCAGCAGCCAAGCGGGACTCCGATCCTACGAGCAGTACTTC
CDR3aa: CASSQAGLRSYEQYF